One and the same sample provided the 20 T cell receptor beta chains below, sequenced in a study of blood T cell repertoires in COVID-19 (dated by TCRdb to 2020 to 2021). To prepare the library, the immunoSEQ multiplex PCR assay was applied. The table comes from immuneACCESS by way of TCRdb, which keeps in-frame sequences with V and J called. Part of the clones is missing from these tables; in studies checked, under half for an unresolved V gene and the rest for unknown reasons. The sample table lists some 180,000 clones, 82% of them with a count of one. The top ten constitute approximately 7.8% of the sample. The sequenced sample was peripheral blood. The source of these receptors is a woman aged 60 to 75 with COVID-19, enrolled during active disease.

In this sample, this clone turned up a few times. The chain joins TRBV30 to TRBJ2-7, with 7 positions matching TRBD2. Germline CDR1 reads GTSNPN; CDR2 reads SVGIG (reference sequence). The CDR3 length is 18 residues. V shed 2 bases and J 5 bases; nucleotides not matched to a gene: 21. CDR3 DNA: TGTGCCTGGAGTCCCCCCCCTAGCGGAGCCCTCCTTTACGACGAGCAGTACTTC. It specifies CAWSPPPSGALLYDEQYF.

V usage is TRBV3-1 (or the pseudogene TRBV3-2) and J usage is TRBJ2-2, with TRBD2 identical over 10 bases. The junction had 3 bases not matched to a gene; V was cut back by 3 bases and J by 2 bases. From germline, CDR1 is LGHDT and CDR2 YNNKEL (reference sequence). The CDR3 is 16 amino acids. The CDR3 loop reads CASSHSGGANTGELFF. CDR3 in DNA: TGTGCCAGCAGCCACAGCGGGGGGGCTAACACCGGGGAGCTGTTTTTT.

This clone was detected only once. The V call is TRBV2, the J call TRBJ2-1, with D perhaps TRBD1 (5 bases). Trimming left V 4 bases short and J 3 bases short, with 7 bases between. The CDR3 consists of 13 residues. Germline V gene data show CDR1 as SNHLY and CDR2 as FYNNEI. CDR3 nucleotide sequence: TGTGCCAGCAGTGTGGGGCGCTACAATGAGCAGTTCTTC. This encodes CASSVGRYNEQFF.

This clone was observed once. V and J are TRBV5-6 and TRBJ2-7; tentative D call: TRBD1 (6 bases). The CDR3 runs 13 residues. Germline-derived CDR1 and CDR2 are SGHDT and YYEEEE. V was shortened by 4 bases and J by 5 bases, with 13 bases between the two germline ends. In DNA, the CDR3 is TGTGCCAGCAGCCTAGCAGGGGTAGACGAGCAGTACTTC. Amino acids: CASSLAGVDEQYF.

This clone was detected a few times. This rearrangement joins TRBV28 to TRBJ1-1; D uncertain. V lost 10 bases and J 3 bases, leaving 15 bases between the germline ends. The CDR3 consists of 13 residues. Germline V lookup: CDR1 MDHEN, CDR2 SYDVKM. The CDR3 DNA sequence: TGTGCCACCATCACGGGGAGGGACACTGAAGCTTTCTTT. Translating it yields CATITGRDTEAFF.

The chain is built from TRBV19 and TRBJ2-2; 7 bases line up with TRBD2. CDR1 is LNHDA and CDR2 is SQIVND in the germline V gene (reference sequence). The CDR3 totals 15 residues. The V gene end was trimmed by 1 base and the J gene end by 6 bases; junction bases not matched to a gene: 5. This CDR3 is CASSIVRGRAGELFF. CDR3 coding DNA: TGTGCCAGTAGTATAGTTCGGGGGAGGGCCGGGGAGCTGTTTTTT.

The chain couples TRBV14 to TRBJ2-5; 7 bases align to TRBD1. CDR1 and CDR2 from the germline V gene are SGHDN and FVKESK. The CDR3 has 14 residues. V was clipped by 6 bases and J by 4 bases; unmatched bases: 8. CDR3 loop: CASSRIQGRETQYF. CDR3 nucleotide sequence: TGTGCCAGCAGTCGTATACAGGGGAGAGAGACCCAGTACTTC.

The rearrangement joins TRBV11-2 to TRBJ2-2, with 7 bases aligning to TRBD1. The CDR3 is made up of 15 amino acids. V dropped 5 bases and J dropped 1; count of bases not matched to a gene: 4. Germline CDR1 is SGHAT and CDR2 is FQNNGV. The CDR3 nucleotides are TGTGCCAGCAGCCGGGACAGAAGGAACACCGGGGAGCTGTTTTTT. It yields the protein CASSRDRRNTGELFF.

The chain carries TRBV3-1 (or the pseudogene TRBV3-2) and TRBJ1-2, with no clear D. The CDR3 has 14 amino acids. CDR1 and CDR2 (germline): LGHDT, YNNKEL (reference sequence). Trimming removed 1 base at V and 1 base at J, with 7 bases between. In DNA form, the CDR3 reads TGTGCCAGCAGCCAAGGCAGAATTAACTATGGCTACACCTTC. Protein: CASSQGRINYGYTF.

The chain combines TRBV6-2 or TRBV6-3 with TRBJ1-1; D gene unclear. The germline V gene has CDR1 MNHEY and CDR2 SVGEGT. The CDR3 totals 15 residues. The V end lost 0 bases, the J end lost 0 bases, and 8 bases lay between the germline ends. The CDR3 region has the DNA TGTGCCAGCAGTTACTCGAGGGTTCTGAACACTGAAGCTTTCTTT. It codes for CASSYSRVLNTEAFF.

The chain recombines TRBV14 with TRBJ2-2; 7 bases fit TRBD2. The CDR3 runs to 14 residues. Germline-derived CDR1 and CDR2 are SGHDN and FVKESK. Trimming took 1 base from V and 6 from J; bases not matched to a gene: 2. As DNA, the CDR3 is TGTGCCAGCAGCCAAGTGCGGGGGTCCGGGGAGCTGTTTTTT. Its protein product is CASSQVRGSGELFF.

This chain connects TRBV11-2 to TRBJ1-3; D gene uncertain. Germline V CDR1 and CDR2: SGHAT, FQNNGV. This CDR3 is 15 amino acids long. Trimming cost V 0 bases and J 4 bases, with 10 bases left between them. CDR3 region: CASSLDQSYGNTIYF. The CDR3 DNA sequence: TGTGCCAGCAGCTTAGATCAAAGCTACGGAAACACCATATATTTT.

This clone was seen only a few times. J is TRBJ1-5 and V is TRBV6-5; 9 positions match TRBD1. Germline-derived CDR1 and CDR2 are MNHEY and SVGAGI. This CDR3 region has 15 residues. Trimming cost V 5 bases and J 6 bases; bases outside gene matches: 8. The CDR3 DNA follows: TGTGCCAGCAGTCCGGGACAGGGATCCCTTCAGCCCCAGCATTTT. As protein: CASSPGQGSLQPQHF.

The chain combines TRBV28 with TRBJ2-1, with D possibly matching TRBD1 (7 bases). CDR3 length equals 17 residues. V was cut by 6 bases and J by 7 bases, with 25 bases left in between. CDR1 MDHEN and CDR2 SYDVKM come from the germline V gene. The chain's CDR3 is CASSPSRIAVRGNEQFF. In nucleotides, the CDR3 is TGTGCCAGCAGCCCCTCGCGGATAGCGGTCAGGGGGAATGAGCAGTTCTTC.

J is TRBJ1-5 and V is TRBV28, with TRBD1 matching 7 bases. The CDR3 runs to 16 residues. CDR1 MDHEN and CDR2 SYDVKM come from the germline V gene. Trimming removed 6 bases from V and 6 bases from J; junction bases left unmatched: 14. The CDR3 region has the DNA TGTGCCAGCAGCCCGCCCCAGGGGGATCGATCTCAGCCCCAGCATTTT. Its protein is CASSPPQGDRSQPQHF.

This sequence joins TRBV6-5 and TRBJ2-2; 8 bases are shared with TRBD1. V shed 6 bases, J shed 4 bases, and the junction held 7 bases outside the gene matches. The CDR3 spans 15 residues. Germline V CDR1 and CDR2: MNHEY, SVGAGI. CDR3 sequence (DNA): TGTGCCAGCAGCCCAGGGGACAGGAGCACCGGGGAGCTGTTTTTT. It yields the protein CASSPGDRSTGELFF.

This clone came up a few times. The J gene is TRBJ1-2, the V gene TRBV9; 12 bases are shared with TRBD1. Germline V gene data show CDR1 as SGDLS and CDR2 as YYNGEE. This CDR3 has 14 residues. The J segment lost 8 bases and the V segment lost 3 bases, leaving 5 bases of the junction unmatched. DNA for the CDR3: TGTGCCAGCAGCGCGGGACAGGGGGCGCGGGGCTACACCTTC. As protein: CASSAGQGARGYTF.

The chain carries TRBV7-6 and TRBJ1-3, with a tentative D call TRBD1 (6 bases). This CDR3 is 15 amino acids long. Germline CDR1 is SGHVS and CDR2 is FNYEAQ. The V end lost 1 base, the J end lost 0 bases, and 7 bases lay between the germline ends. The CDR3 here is CASSLGGHSGNTIYF. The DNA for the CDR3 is TGTGCCAGCAGCTTAGGGGGACACTCTGGAAACACCATATATTTT.

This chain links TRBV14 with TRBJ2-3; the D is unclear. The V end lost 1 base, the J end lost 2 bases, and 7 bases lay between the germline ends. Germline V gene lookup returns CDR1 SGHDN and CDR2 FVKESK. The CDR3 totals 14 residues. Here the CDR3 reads CASSQGLPTDTQYF. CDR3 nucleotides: TGTGCCAGCAGCCAAGGGCTCCCCACAGATACGCAGTATTTT.

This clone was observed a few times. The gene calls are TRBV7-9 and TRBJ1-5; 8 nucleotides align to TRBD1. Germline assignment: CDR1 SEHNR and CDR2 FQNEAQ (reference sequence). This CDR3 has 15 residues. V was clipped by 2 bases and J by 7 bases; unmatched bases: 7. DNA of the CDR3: TGTGCCAGCAGCTTATCAGGGGGCTCGGGGCAGCCCCAGCATTTT. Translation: CASSLSGGSGQPQHF.